The subject of this entry is one TCR beta chain. Its antigen remains unknown. The data are from a study of monozygotic twins with inflammatory bowel disease. Study-wide findings and caveats: Twin pairs that were concordant did not differ from discordant pairs in repertoire similarity, possibly from limited power.

A total RNA quantity of about 4,000 ng went into each TCR library. TCRdb re-called the 5' RACE reads and gives one entry per CDR3 protein, without DNA. The table gives about 330,000 distinct CDR3 sequences; the top ten clones make up roughly 2% of it. CDR3 length equals 13 residues. The chain recombines TRBV12-3 or TRBV12-4 with TRBJ2-1. The clonotype originates from a human donor with ulcerative colitis or Crohn's disease, or a healthy co-twin of an affected twin (not recorded which). The sequenced sample consisted of blood. The CDR3 sequence is CASSGRTYNEQFF.